The 32 T cell receptor beta chains below come from one sample, sequenced in a study of CD4 T cell repertoires in COVID-19. Generated by immunoSEQ multiplex PCR, the TCRdb table keeps only in-frame clones and is missing some. This sample has about 75,000 clones; about 80% occur once, and the top ten carry around 0.6%. The material was CD4+ T cells from peripheral blood, obtained after recovery from COVID-19. These receptors all stem from a human donor who had COVID-19.

The chain joins TRBV6-1 to TRBJ2-2, with no clear D. The CDR3 totals 15 residues. Trimming cost V 2 bases and J 0 bases, with 7 bases left between them. CDR1 and CDR2 from the germline V gene are MNHNS and SASEGT. The CDR3 DNA reads TGTGCCAGCAGTGAAATGCAGGCGAACACCGGGGAGCTGTTTTTT. This sequence encodes CASSEMQANTGELFF.

In its sample, this clone was seen once. The chain employs TRBV27 and TRBJ1-6; D might be TRBD1 (6 bases). This CDR3 is 14 amino acids long. The V end lost 2 bases, the J end lost 8 bases, and 10 bases lay between the germline ends. CDR1 and CDR2 (germline): MNHEY, SMNVEV (reference sequence). The CDR3 bases are TGTGCCAGCAGTTTAGACAGGTTGTATTCACCCCTCCACTTT. It is translated as CASSLDRLYSPLHF.

CDR3 nucleotides: TGTGCCAGCAGTGAAGGGCTAGCGGGAGGCTATGAGCAGTTCTTC. This codes for CASSEGLAGGYEQFF. The gene calls are TRBV2 and TRBJ2-1; 11 positions match TRBD2. The CDR3 consists of 15 residues. In germline, CDR1 is SNHLY, CDR2 FYNNEI. Trimming cost V 1 base and J 8 bases; bases outside gene matches: 4. Filled out from reference TRBV2 and TRBJ2-1, the complete variable domain reads EPEVTQTPSHQVTQMGQEVILRCVPISNHLYFYWYRQILGQKVEFLVSFYNNEISEKSEIFDDQFSVERPDGSNFTLKIRSTKLEDSAMYFCASSEGLAGGYEQFFGPGTRLTVL.

The chain is built from TRBV2 and TRBJ1-3; tentative D call: TRBD1 (6 bases). The CDR3 has 19 residues. V was trimmed by 7 bases and J by 3 bases, leaving 28 bases between them. Germline lookup yields CDR1 SNHLY and CDR2 FYNNEI. CDR3 amino acids: CASIELFRGWSDFGNTIYF. For the CDR3, the DNA is TGTGCCAGCATAGAACTTTTCAGGGGTTGGAGCGATTTTGGAAACACCATATATTTT.

Note on this clone: The junction departs from germline at one end; a sequencing error may be responsible. This chain joins TRBV12-3 or TRBV12-4 and TRBJ2-3, with a tentative D call TRBD2 (5 bases). This CDR3 is 12 amino acids long. As DNA, the CDR3 is TGTGCCAGCAGTTTGAAGGGAGTTACGCGGTATTTT. Amino acids: CASSLKGVTRYF.

CDR3 DNA sequence: TGCAGTGCTAGTAGTGGGCGGGTGATAGAGCCCCAGCATTTT. It specifies CSASSGRVIEPQHF. The chain couples TRBV20-1 to TRBJ1-5; no reliable D call. The CDR3 totals 14 residues. The ends were cut back, 3 bases at V and 8 bases at J, with 17 bases in the middle. CDR1 is DFQATT, CDR2 SNEGSKA, per germline (reference sequence).

The chain has TRBV30 and TRBJ1-2, with D perhaps matching TRBD1 (5 bases). This CDR3 has 12 residues. Trimming shortened V by 2 bases and J by 3 bases, and 7 bases separated the two germline ends. Germline loops: CDR1 GTSNPN, CDR2 SVGIG (reference sequence). CDR3 sequence (DNA): TGTGCCTGGAGTTCGGGGGACTATGGCTACACCTTC. Translated, it gives CAWSSGDYGYTF.

The chain employs TRBV11-2 and TRBJ1-2, with 7 bases aligning to TRBD1. Trimming removed 2 bases from V and 3 bases from J; junction bases left unmatched: 3. This CDR3 contains 14 residues. CDR1 and CDR2 (germline): SGHAT, FQNNGV. The CDR3 DNA is TGTGCCAGCAGCTTAAACAGGGGAGACTATGGCTACACCTTC. Translation gives CASSLNRGDYGYTF.

This chain links TRBV7-9 with TRBJ1-2; D perhaps matches TRBD1 (6 bases). Germline CDR1 SEHNR, CDR2 FQNEAQ (reference sequence). The CDR3 has 13 residues. Between the trimmed V and J ends, which lost 2 bases and 6 bases, there was a span of 10 bases. The CDR3 loop reads CASSLWGADGYTF. The CDR3, as DNA: TGTGCCAGCAGCTTATGGGGGGCGGATGGCTACACCTTC.

The chain joins TRBV19 to TRBJ1-5; no reliable D call. The CDR3 runs to 13 residues. The V end was cut by 3 bases, the J end by 5 bases, with 8 bases between. Germline CDR1 and CDR2: LNHDA and SQIVND (reference sequence). The CDR3 coding sequence is TGTGCCAGTAGTATTGAAAGGTATCAGCCCCAGCATTTT. The encoded protein is CASSIERYQPQHF.

The gene calls are TRBV9 and TRBJ2-1; 8 bases match TRBD2. The CDR3 spans 15 residues. CDR1 and CDR2 (germline): SGDLS, YYNGEE. Unmatched junction bases numbered 5, after V lost 0 bases and J lost 6 bases. The CDR3 coding sequence is TGTGCCAGCAGCGTAGTTTCGGGGGGGTCCAATGAGCAGTTCTTC. It encodes CASSVVSGGSNEQFF.

The V and J genes are TRBV5-8 and TRBJ2-2; TRBD2 matches 10 bases. V lost 4 bases, J lost 0 bases, and 6 bases stayed unmatched. The CDR3 runs to 17 residues. The V gene's germline CDR1 is SGHTS and CDR2 YDEGEE. CDR3 in amino acids: CASSRPTSGTNTGELFF. The CDR3 DNA follows: TGTGCCAGCAGCCGACCCACTAGCGGGACGAACACCGGGGAGCTGTTTTTT.

V gene TRBV4-1 combines with J gene TRBJ2-3, with D tentatively TRBD2 (7 bases). The V and J ends lost 0 bases and 0 bases respectively, with 19 bases between them. Germline-derived CDR1 and CDR2 are MGHRA and YSYEKL. The CDR3 covers 19 residues. The CDR3 sequence is CASSQDSMGWGGSTDTQYF. CDR3 sequence (DNA): TGCGCCAGCAGCCAAGACTCGATGGGATGGGGGGGCAGCACAGATACGCAGTATTTT.

J is TRBJ1-2 and V is TRBV7-8, with D possibly TRBD1 on 5 matching bases. Per germline, CDR1 SGHVS and CDR2 FQNEAQ. Trimming took off 0 bases at V and 6 bases at J, with 8 bases between the two ends. This CDR3 is built from 13 residues. The CDR3 is CASSLAGADGYTF. CDR3 coding DNA: TGTGCCAGCAGCTTAGCAGGGGCGGATGGCTACACCTTC. The complete variable domain, with remaining parts taken from reference TRBV7-8 and TRBJ1-2, reads GAGVSQSPRYKVAKRGQDVALRCDPISGHVSLFWYQQALGQGPEFLTYFQNEAQLDKSGLPSDRFFAERPEGSVSTLKIQRTQQEDSAVYLCASSLAGADGYTFGSGTRLTVV.

The rearrangement joins TRBV5-1 to TRBJ2-6, with TRBD1 matching over 8 bases. V lost 2 bases to trimming and J lost 2 bases; unmatched junction nucleotides: 6. The germline CDR1 and CDR2 sequences are SGHRS and YFSETQ. CDR3 size: 17 residues. This chain's CDR3 is CASSFGSGGAGANVLTF. The CDR3 DNA follows: TGCGCCAGCAGCTTCGGGTCAGGGGGCGCTGGGGCCAACGTCCTGACTTTC.

The chain couples TRBV7-8 to TRBJ2-5; D possibly matches TRBD1 or TRBD2 (6 bases each). Germline V gene sequence: CDR1 SGHVS, CDR2 FQNEAQ. The V end lost 5 bases, the J end lost 1 base, and 11 bases lay between the germline ends. This CDR3 is built from 14 residues. CDR3 sequence reads: CASSRGGSQETQYF. The CDR3, as DNA: TGTGCCAGCAGCCGAGGGGGGTCCCAAGAGACCCAGTACTTC.

This clone showed up just a few times. The chain uses TRBV2 and TRBJ1-5, with D tentatively TRBD1 (5 bases). Trimming took 3 bases from V and 8 from J, leaving 20 bases between them. The CDR3 sequence is 16 residues long. From germline, CDR1 is SNHLY and CDR2 FYNNEI. The CDR3 DNA reads as TGTGCCAGCAGTGAGGGGCATAATCAGGAAAAAAAGCCCCAGCATTTT. The encoded protein is CASSEGHNQEKKPQHF.

This clone was picked up one time. This chain joins TRBV6-4 and TRBJ2-6; the D is unclear. The CDR3 is made up of 12 amino acids. Trimming removed 7 bases at V and 3 bases at J, with 4 bases between. The V gene's germline CDR1 is MRHNA and CDR2 SNTAGT. CDR3 protein: CASKHGANVLTF. Written as DNA, the CDR3 is TGTGCCAGCAAACATGGGGCCAACGTCCTGACTTTC.

The CDR3 here is CASSFTGAEGYTF. Written as DNA, the CDR3 is TGTGCCAGCAGCTTTACGGGGGCGGAAGGCTACACCTTC. This chain joins TRBV7-2 and TRBJ1-2, with D possibly being TRBD1 (6 bases). CDR1 is SGHTA and CDR2 is FQGNSA in the germline V gene. The ends were cut back, 3 bases at V and 8 bases at J, with 13 bases in the middle. CDR3 size: 13 residues.

This clone came up a few times. The V gene is TRBV28, the J gene TRBJ1-3; the match to TRBD1 covers 7 bases. The CDR3 contains 14 residues. V lost 9 bases, J lost 0 bases, and 5 bases stayed unmatched. CDR1 MDHEN and CDR2 SYDVKM come from the germline V gene. CDR3: CASVTGTSGNTIYF. In DNA, the CDR3 is TGTGCCAGTGTGACAGGGACCTCTGGAAACACCATATATTTT.

This rearrangement joins TRBV11-2 to TRBJ1-1; D perhaps matches TRBD1 (5 bases). Germline V CDR1 and CDR2: SGHAT, FQNNGV. V was pared by 5 bases and J by 4 bases, with 11 bases between. This CDR3 comprises 13 residues. The chain's CDR3 is CASSLNRPTEAFF. The CDR3 DNA sequence: TGTGCCAGCAGCCTAAACAGGCCCACTGAAGCTTTCTTT. Full variable domain (remainder filled in from reference TRBV11-2 and TRBJ1-1): EAGVAQSPRYKIIEKRQSVAFWCNPISGHATLYWYQQILGQGPKLLIQFQNNGVVDDSQLPKDRFSAERLKGVDSTLKIQPAKLEDSAVYLCASSLNRPTEAFFGQGTRLTVV.

The chain links TRBV27 to TRBJ1-2; possibly TRBD1 for D (5 bases). The germline V gene encodes CDR1 MNHEY and CDR2 SMNVEV (reference sequence). With 5 bases removed from V and 7 bases from J, the gap between germline ends came to 14 bases. This CDR3 spans 13 amino acids. CDR3 sequence reads: CASSRPGGGGYTF. The CDR3 DNA reads as TGTGCCAGCAGTCGCCCCGGGGGAGGTGGCTACACCTTC.

The V gene is TRBV30, the J gene TRBJ1-1, with TRBD1 matching 10 bases. The germline gives CDR1 GTSNPN, CDR2 SVGIG (reference sequence). The V segment lost 3 bases and the J segment 5 bases; nucleotides outside the gene matches: 6. The CDR3 has 14 amino acids. The CDR3 bases are TGTGCCTGGAGCTATGGACAGGGGGGGACTGAAGCTTTCTTT. This encodes CAWSYGQGGTEAFF.

V usage is TRBV7-2 and J usage is TRBJ2-7, with 8 bases identical to TRBD2. The germline CDR1 and CDR2 sequences are SGHTA and FQGNSA. This CDR3 contains 16 residues. The ends lost 1 base at V and 0 bases at J; junction bases unmatched: 5. The CDR3 sequence is CASSLGSGSYSYEQYF. The CDR3 DNA reads as TGTGCCAGCAGCTTAGGCAGCGGGAGCTACTCCTACGAGCAGTACTTC.

The DNA for the CDR3 is TGTGCCAGTAGTAAAAGTATACAGGGTTGGAACACTGAAGCTTTCTTT. Translation gives CASSKSIQGWNTEAFF. The V gene is TRBV19, the J gene TRBJ1-1, with a possible D match to TRBD1 (6 bases). Between the trimmed V and J ends, which lost 4 bases and 1 base, there was a span of 16 bases. Germline loops: CDR1 LNHDA, CDR2 SQIVND (reference sequence). The CDR3 is 16 amino acids.

The chain joins TRBV28 to TRBJ2-7; D ambiguous. The CDR3 has 15 amino acids. Trimming stripped 5 bases from V and 2 bases from J, with 16 bases between. Germline assignment: CDR1 MDHEN and CDR2 SYDVKM. The DNA for the CDR3 is TGTGCCAGCAGTCAAAAATTGGGGTCGGCCTACGAGCAGTACTTC. It codes for CASSQKLGSAYEQYF.

The V and J genes are TRBV10-3 and TRBJ1-1; unclear D gene. CDR1 is ENHRY and CDR2 is SYGVKD in the germline V gene. The CDR3 runs to 15 residues. The V end lost 8 bases, the J end lost 0 bases, and 16 bases lay between the germline ends. This CDR3 reads CAIRAHGTVNTEAFF. CDR3 in DNA: TGTGCCATCCGTGCCCACGGTACGGTGAACACTGAAGCTTTCTTT.

The gene calls are TRBV27 and TRBJ1-6; 9 bases match TRBD1. Germline V CDR1 and CDR2: MNHEY, SMNVEV (reference sequence). CDR3 length: 16 residues. Trimming took 5 bases from V and 9 from J; bases not matched to a gene: 11. The CDR3 nucleotides read TGTGCCAGCAGTCCCCTAAGGGGACAGGGTTTTTCACCCCTCCACTTT. This codes for CASSPLRGQGFSPLHF.

This clone was picked up one time. This chain links TRBV10-3 with TRBJ2-7; D possibly matches TRBD1 or TRBD2 (6 bases each). The germline V and J ends were trimmed by 3 bases and 0 bases, with 9 bases remaining between them. Germline V gene lookup returns CDR1 ENHRY and CDR2 SYGVKD. The CDR3 is 14 amino acids. In DNA form, the CDR3 reads TGTGCCATCAGTGAACGGGGGCCCTCCTACGAGCAGTACTTC. It yields the protein CAISERGPSYEQYF.

This chain connects TRBV11-2 to TRBJ1-3, with D uncertain. Trimming cost V 1 base and J 0 bases, with 4 bases left between them. The germline gives CDR1 SGHAT, CDR2 FQNNGV. The CDR3 extends over 14 amino acids. The CDR3 spells CASSLVGSGNTIYF. The CDR3 DNA is TGTGCCAGCAGCTTAGTCGGCTCTGGAAACACCATATATTTT.

This chain connects TRBV27 to TRBJ2-1, with TRBD2 matching 7 bases. The J segment lost 9 bases and the V segment lost 0 bases, leaving 5 bases of the junction unmatched. Germline loops: CDR1 MNHEY, CDR2 SMNVEV (reference sequence). The CDR3 is 14 residues long. CDR3 sequence (DNA): TGTGCCAGCAGTTTATCGTGGGGGGGGACTGAGCAGTTCTTC. This gives the protein CASSLSWGGTEQFF.

The chain combines TRBV6-4 with TRBJ2-2, with D unresolved. CDR3 length equals 14 residues. Germline V gene data show CDR1 as MRHNA and CDR2 as SNTAGT. V dropped 6 bases and J dropped 6 bases, with 14 bases sitting between them. The CDR3 here is CASSQNPPAGELFF. Written as DNA, the CDR3 is TGTGCCAGCAGCCAAAACCCCCCCGCCGGGGAGCTGTTTTTT.